Listed below are T cell receptor beta chains from one sample, sequenced in a study of cytomegalovirus exposure and HLA in healthy donors. Profiled with immunoSEQ multiplex PCR; TCRdb holds only in-frame clones, not every one. The sample lists 90,000 to 110,000 clones, 81% seen once, with roughly 2.3% in the top ten. The material sequenced was PBMCs. The source of these receptors is a woman between 25 and 40 years old in good health and CMV-seronegative. Each CDR3 is given with its conserved first and last residue. The D gene is left open where the match is weak. Some rows mark clone size as missing; the rest say once, few, many or name a class of expanded clone.

NA	NA	TRBV9	TRBJ2-1	CASSVRLGSSYNEQFF	TGTGCCAGCAGCGTCCGACTAGGTTCTTCGTACAATGAGCAGTTCTTC
NA	NA	TRBV4-1	TRBJ2-5	CASSRLSGETQYF	TGCGCCAGCAGTCGACTATCCGGAGAGACCCAGTACTTC
NA	NA	TRBV2	TRBJ2-4	CASTDEGGGTAKNIQYF	TGTGCCAGCACCGACGAGGGTGGAGGAACGGCCAAAAACATTCAGTACTTC
NA	NA	TRBV6-1	TRBJ2-5	CASSGWQKETQYF	TGTGCCAGCAGTGGTTGGCAGAAAGAGACCCAGTACTTC
NA	few	TRBV6-4	TRBJ2-1	CASSETSHNEQFF	TGTGCCAGCAGTGAAACTAGCCACAATGAGCAGTTCTTC
NA	NA	TRBV7-2	TRBJ2-7	CASSLPGAGYEQYF	TGTGCCAGCAGCTTACCGGGAGCCGGATACGAGCAGTACTTC
NA	NA	TRBV19	TRBJ1-5	CASRGPRRGNRPQHF	TGTGCCAGTAGAGGACCGCGGCGGGGCAATCGGCCCCAGCATTTT
NA	NA	TRBV28	TRBJ2-7	CASSPPSGTRYEQYF	TGTGCCAGCAGTCCACCTTCCGGGACACGGTACGAGCAGTACTTC
NA	NA	TRBV27	TRBJ2-3	CASSLGKGLRAEDTQYF	TGTGCCAGCAGTTTGGGGAAGGGACTCAGGGCTGAAGATACGCAGTATTTT
TRBD2	once	TRBV7-9	TRBJ2-5	CASSPNTPGTSGRGETQYF	TGTGCCAGCAGCCCCAACACCCCAGGGACTAGCGGGAGGGGAGAGACCCAGTACTTC
TRBD1	once	TRBV2	TRBJ1-2	CASTDRDSYGYTF	TGTGCCAGCACTGACCGGGACAGCTATGGCTACACCTTC
NA	NA	TRBV2	TRBJ2-5	CAGGRETETQYF	TGTGCAGGCGGGCGGGAAACGGAGACCCAGTACTTC
NA	few	TRBV28	TRBJ1-1	CASSLPGKGGEAFF	TGTGCCAGCAGTTTACCTGGGAAGGGAGGTGAAGCTTTCTTT
TRBD2	NA	TRBV7-9	TRBJ2-1	CASSQGLAGLGEQFF	TGTGCCAGCAGCCAAGGACTAGCCGGGTTGGGCGAGCAGTTCTTC
TRBD1	NA	TRBV7-8	TRBJ1-1	CASSPDRGLTYTEAFF	TGTGCCAGCAGCCCCGACAGGGGCTTGACTTACACTGAAGCTTTCTTT
TRBD1	NA	TRBV15	TRBJ1-3	CATSRDLETGGFGNTIYF	TGTGCCACCAGCAGAGATTTGGAGACAGGGGGCTTTGGAAACACCATATATTTT
NA	NA	TRBV7-5	TRBJ2-2	CARSPRGLAGVTTEELFF	TGTGCCAGAAGCCCACGGGGGCTAGCGGGAGTTACCACCGAGGAGCTGTTTTTT
TRBD1	NA	TRBV18	TRBJ1-1	CASSPREGQGWREAFF	TGTGCCAGCTCACCACGTGAAGGACAGGGATGGAGGGAAGCTTTCTTT
NA	few	TRBV6-1	TRBJ1-5	CASSDWGHQAQHF	TGTGCCAGCAGCGATTGGGGCCACCAGGCCCAGCATTTT
TRBD2	NA	TRBV6-6	TRBJ2-1	CASTGTSGTNEQFF	TGTGCCAGCACGGGGACTAGCGGAACGAATGAGCAGTTCTTC
NA	NA	TRBV18	TRBJ2-2	CASSPPNSHLNTGELFF	TGTGCCAGCTCACCACCGAACAGCCATCTCAACACCGGGGAGCTGTTTTTT
NA	once	TRBV5-1	TRBJ2-3	CASSGPSTDTQYF	TGCGCCAGCAGCGGCCCTAGCACAGATACGCAGTATTTT
NA	NA	TRBV9	TRBJ1-6	CASSVASNSPLHF	TGTGCCAGCAGCGTAGCTAGCAATTCACCCCTCCACTTT
TRBD1	NA	TRBV7-9	TRBJ1-4	CASSPKDRDHEKLFF	TGTGCCAGCAGCCCCAAAGACAGGGATCATGAAAAACTGTTTTTT
NA	NA	TRBV14	TRBJ1-3	CASSQDRFSSGNTIYF	TGTGCCAGCAGCCAAGACAGGTTCAGCTCTGGAAACACCATATATTTT
NA	NA	TRBV4-1	TRBJ1-6	CASSQALVSSYNSPLHF	TGCGCCAGCAGCCAAGCCCTAGTCAGCTCCTATAATTCACCCCTCCACTTT
NA	NA	TRBV28	TRBJ1-4	CASMPVGSYEKLFF	TGTGCCAGCATGCCCGTAGGGAGCTATGAAAAACTGTTTTTT
TRBD2	few	TRBV7-2	TRBJ2-1	CASSHRTSGNVEQFF	TGTGCCAGCAGTCACAGGACTAGCGGGAACGTTGAGCAGTTCTTC
NA	once	TRBV14	TRBJ1-1	CASSQVSLFEAFF	TGTGCCAGCAGCCAAGTCTCCCTTTTCGAAGCTTTCTTT
NA	NA	TRBV5-6	TRBJ2-7	CASSLVSVYEQYF	TGTGCCAGCAGCTTGGTCAGTGTTTACGAGCAGTACTTC
NA	few	TRBV5-5	TRBJ2-7	CASSFFSYEQYF	TGTGCCAGCAGCTTCTTCTCCTACGAGCAGTACTTC
TRBD2	NA	TRBV9	TRBJ2-2	CASSPTTSSGSRTGELFF	TGTGCCAGCAGCCCAACCACCTCGAGCGGGAGTCGGACCGGGGAGCTGTTTTTT
TRBD2	NA	TRBV5-1	TRBJ2-1	CASSLAGAYNEQFF	TGCGCCAGCAGCTTAGCGGGGGCCTACAATGAGCAGTTCTTC
NA	NA	TRBV19	TRBJ1-1	CASSIVEGAEAFF	TGTGCCAGTAGTATAGTAGAGGGGGCTGAAGCTTTCTTT
NA	NA	TRBV7-8	TRBJ2-3	CASSLDLANTQYF	TGTGCCAGCAGCTTAGATCTGGCAAATACGCAGTATTTT
NA	NA	TRBV7-2	TRBJ2-1	CASSFGRGRGTSPSDEQFF	TGTGCCAGCAGCTTCGGCAGGGGGCGAGGGACTAGCCCGTCGGATGAGCAGTTCTTC
TRBD2	NA	TRBV7-2	TRBJ2-5	CASSSGTSGRVGETQYF	TGTGCCAGCAGCTCAGGGACTAGCGGGAGGGTCGGGGAGACCCAGTACTTC
NA	NA	TRBV18	TRBJ1-3	CASSPGSAYSGNTIYF	TGTGCCAGCTCTCCCGGCAGCGCTTACTCTGGAAACACCATATATTTT
NA	NA	TRBV18	TRBJ1-2	CASSTGLANYGYTF	TGTGCCAGCTCAACGGGATTAGCTAACTATGGCTACACCTTC
TRBD1	NA	TRBV4-2	TRBJ2-7	CASSQAPTGIGYEQYF	TGTGCCAGCAGCCAAGCCCCGACAGGGATCGGCTACGAGCAGTACTTC
NA	NA	TRBV1	TRBJ2-2	CTSSQDGPPNPSTGELFF	TGCACCAGCAGCCAAGATGGCCCCCCCAACCCATCCACCGGGGAGCTGTTTTTT
NA	once	TRBV18	TRBJ2-3	CASSPTTSSTDTQYF	TGTGCCAGCTCACCGACTACCTCTAGCACAGATACGCAGTATTTT
NA	NA	TRBV6-1	TRBJ1-6	CASNLRQELRSPLHF	TGTGCCAGCAACCTCCGACAGGAGTTGAGGTCACCCCTCCACTTT
NA	NA	TRBV25-1	TRBJ1-2	CASSEFSETTGYTF	TGTGCCAGCAGTGAATTCTCTGAGACAACCGGCTACACCTTC
NA	NA	TRBV10-3	TRBJ2-2	CAISEGSGDTGELFF	TGTGCCATCAGTGAAGGCTCAGGGGACACCGGGGAGCTGTTTTTT
NA	once	TRBV2	TRBJ1-2	CASGRIANYGYTF	TGTGCCAGCGGGAGGATAGCTAACTATGGCTACACCTTC
TRBD1	NA	TRBV6-1	TRBJ1-2	CASSEAQGQDYGYTF	TGTGCCAGCAGTGAGGCCCAGGGACAGGACTATGGCTACACCTTC
TRBD2	once	TRBV6-5	TRBJ2-1	CGSGRNYNEQFF	TGTGGGAGCGGGAGGAACTACAATGAGCAGTTCTTC
NA	NA	TRBV2	TRBJ1-1	CASNTRVNTEAFF	TGTGCCAGCAATACCAGGGTGAACACTGAAGCTTTCTTT
TRBD2	once	TRBV29-1	TRBJ2-1	CSGGLSSYNEQFF	TGCAGCGGGGGACTATCCTCCTACAATGAGCAGTTCTTC
TRBD2	NA	TRBV9	TRBJ2-1	CASSGVGLAGAEQFF	TGTGCCAGCAGCGGGGTGGGGCTAGCGGGAGCTGAGCAGTTCTTC
TRBD1	NA	TRBV5-6	TRBJ1-6	CASSLEGQGAPPLHF	TGTGCCAGCAGCTTGGAGGGACAGGGAGCTCCACCCCTCCACTTT
NA	NA	TRBV27	TRBJ1-1	CASSLMTGNTEAFF	TGTGCCAGCAGTTTAATGACAGGGAACACTGAAGCTTTCTTT
TRBD2	few	TRBV7-3	TRBJ2-1	CASRQGLAGGLGNEQFF	TGTGCCAGCAGACAAGGCCTAGCGGGAGGGCTTGGGAATGAGCAGTTCTTC
NA	NA	TRBV7-3	TRBJ2-1	CASSPLGGPYNEQFF	TGTGCCAGCAGCCCGCTCGGTGGTCCCTACAATGAGCAGTTCTTC
TRBD1	NA	TRBV18	TRBJ1-1	CASSRTGPTNTEAFF	TGTGCCAGCTCACGGACAGGGCCGACGAACACTGAAGCTTTCTTT
TRBD1	NA	TRBV7-6	TRBJ2-7	CASSLLTTGPYEQYF	TGTGCCAGCAGCTTATTGACGACAGGGCCTTACGAGCAGTACTTC
NA	NA	TRBV5-6	TRBJ1-2	CASSLVSLEGVGYGYTF	TGTGCCAGCAGCTTAGTATCGCTCGAGGGGGTCGGCTATGGCTACACCTTC
NA	NA	TRBV7-9	TRBJ2-5	CASSPALITENQETQYF	TGTGCCAGCAGCCCAGCCCTAATCACAGAAAACCAAGAGACCCAGTACTTC